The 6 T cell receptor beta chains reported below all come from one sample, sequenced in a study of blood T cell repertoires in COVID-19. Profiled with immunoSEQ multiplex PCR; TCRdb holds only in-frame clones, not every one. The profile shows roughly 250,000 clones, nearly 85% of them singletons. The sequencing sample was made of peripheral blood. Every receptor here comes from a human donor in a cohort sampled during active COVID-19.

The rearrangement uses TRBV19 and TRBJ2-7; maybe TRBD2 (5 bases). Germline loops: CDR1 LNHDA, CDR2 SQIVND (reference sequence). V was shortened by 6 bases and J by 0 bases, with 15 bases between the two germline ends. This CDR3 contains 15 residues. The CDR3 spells CASRTSGTSSYEQYF. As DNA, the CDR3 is TGTGCCAGTAGAACGTCCGGAACTAGCTCCTACGAGCAGTACTTC.

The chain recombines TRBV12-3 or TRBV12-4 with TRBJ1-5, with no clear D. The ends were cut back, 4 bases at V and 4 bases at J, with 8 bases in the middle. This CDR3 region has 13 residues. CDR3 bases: TGTGCCAGCAGTTGGGCGGGGAATCAGCCCCAGCATTTT. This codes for CASSWAGNQPQHF.

The CDR3 DNA reads as TGCGCCAGCAGCTTGTCGGCGGGGGGCACAGATACGCAGTATTTT. Protein: CASSLSAGGTDTQYF. This rearrangement joins TRBV5-1 to TRBJ2-3, with 7 bases matching TRBD2. Germline V gene data show CDR1 as SGHRS and CDR2 as YFSETQ. The CDR3 length is 15 residues. V dropped 1 base and J dropped 1; count of bases not matched to a gene: 3.

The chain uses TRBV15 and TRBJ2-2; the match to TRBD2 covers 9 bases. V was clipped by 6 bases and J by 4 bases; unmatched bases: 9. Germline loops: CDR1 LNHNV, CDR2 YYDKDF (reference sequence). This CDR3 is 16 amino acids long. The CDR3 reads CATSPAPSGTTGELFF. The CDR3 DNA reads TGTGCCACCAGTCCCGCGCCTAGCGGGACCACCGGGGAGCTGTTTTTT.

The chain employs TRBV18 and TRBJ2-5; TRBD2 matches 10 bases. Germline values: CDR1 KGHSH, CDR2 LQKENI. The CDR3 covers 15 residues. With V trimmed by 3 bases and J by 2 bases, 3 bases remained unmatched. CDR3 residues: CASSPSGGIQETQYF. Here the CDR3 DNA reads TGTGCCAGCTCACCTAGCGGGGGGATACAAGAGACCCAGTACTTC.

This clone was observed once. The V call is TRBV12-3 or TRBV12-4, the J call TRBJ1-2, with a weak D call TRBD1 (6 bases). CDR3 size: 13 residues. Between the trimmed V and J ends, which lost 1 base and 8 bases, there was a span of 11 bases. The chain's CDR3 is CASSLVVGAGYTF. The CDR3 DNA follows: TGTGCCAGCAGTTTAGTAGTGGGGGCCGGCTACACCTTC.